What follows are 24 T cell receptor beta chains derived from one specimen sequenced in a study of blood T cell repertoires in COVID-19. Method: immunoSEQ multiplex PCR; TCRdb's copy keeps in-frame clones and lacks some. Here the sample spans 400,000 to 550,000 clones, 70% to 90% being singletons. Sequencing was done on a sample of PBMCs or T cells enriched from blood (not recorded which). Receptors originate from a woman in her late teens or twenties with acute COVID-19.

The rearrangement uses TRBV13 and TRBJ2-7; tentatively, D is TRBD2 (6 bases). In germline, CDR1 is PRHDT, CDR2 FYEKMQ (reference sequence). The CDR3 spans 13 residues. Trimming removed 4 bases at V and 9 bases at J, with 16 bases between. This CDR3 is CASSSIRDFLQYF. CDR3 DNA sequence: TGTGCCAGCAGCTCCATACGGGACTTTCTGCAGTACTTC. Variable domain in full (rest from reference TRBV13 and TRBJ2-7): AAGVIQSPRHLIKEKRETATLKCYPIPRHDTVYWYQQGPGQDPQFLISFYEKMQSDKGSIPDRFSAQQFSDYHSELNMSSLELGDSALYFCASSSIRDFLQYFGPGTRLTVT.

This clone was detected once. This chain joins TRBV29-1 and TRBJ2-1; D is unresolved. The CDR3 has 11 residues. Germline CDR1 reads SQVTM; CDR2 reads ANQGSEA. V was cut by 4 bases and J by 1 base, with 2 bases left in between. The CDR3 bases are TGCAGCGTTGCTTCCTACAATGAGCAGTTCTTC. This sequence encodes CSVASYNEQFF.

This chain uses TRBV9 with TRBJ2-3; 12 bases map to TRBD1. The germline gives CDR1 SGDLS, CDR2 YYNGEE. The V segment lost 3 bases and the J segment 4 bases; nucleotides outside the gene matches: 3. This CDR3 is 15 amino acids long. CDR3 protein: CASSAGTGGPDTQYF. The CDR3 DNA is TGTGCCAGCAGCGCCGGGACAGGGGGCCCAGATACGCAGTATTTT.

The rearrangement uses TRBV30 and TRBJ2-2; 13 nucleotides match TRBD2. Germline V gives CDR1 GTSNPN, CDR2 SVGIG (reference sequence). The trim removed 5 bases at V and 6 bases at J, leaving 0 bases unmatched. The CDR3 totals 13 residues. The CDR3 region has the DNA TGTGCCTGGGGACTAGCGGGAGCCGGGGAGCTGTTTTTT. Translation: CAWGLAGAGELFF.

This chain joins TRBV6-6 and TRBJ2-1; weak D call: TRBD1 (6 bases). V lost 0 bases and J lost 7, with 13 bases in between. Germline V lookup: CDR1 MNHNY, CDR2 SVGAGI (reference sequence). The CDR3 sequence is 15 residues long. The CDR3 protein is CASSYSFAQGNEQFF. The CDR3 DNA reads as TGTGCCAGCAGTTACTCGTTCGCCCAGGGGAATGAGCAGTTCTTC.

The rearrangement uses TRBV10-3 and TRBJ1-1; D is perhaps TRBD1 (6 bases). From germline, CDR1 is ENHRY and CDR2 SYGVKD. V shed 6 bases and J shed 0 bases, with 8 bases lying between them. The CDR3 runs to 13 residues. CDR3 in DNA: TGTGCCATCAGGGGACAAGTGAACACTGAAGCTTTCTTT. Encoded protein: CAIRGQVNTEAFF.

The chain carries TRBV30 and TRBJ1-6; possible D gene TRBD1, 6 bases. The V end was cut by 1 base, the J end by 2 bases, with 9 bases between. Germline loops: CDR1 GTSNPN, CDR2 SVGIG (reference sequence). The CDR3 sequence is 15 residues long. Here the CDR3 DNA reads TGTGCCTGGAGTGCCAGGGGCACCTATAATTCACCCCTCCACTTT. As protein: CAWSARGTYNSPLHF. Supplemented by reference TRBV30 and TRBJ1-6, the full variable domain reads SQTIHQWPATLVQPVGSPLSLECTVEGTSNPNLYWYRQAAGRGLQLLFYSVGIGQISSEVPQNLSASRPQDRQFILSSKKLLLSDSGFYLCAWSARGTYNSPLHFGNGTRLTVT.

The V gene is TRBV28, the J gene TRBJ2-7; weak D call: TRBD1 (6 bases). The CDR3 loop spans 13 amino acids. Per germline, CDR1 MDHEN and CDR2 SYDVKM. With 5 bases removed from V and 2 bases from J, the gap between germline ends came to 10 bases. CDR3 DNA sequence: TGTGCCAGCAGTACAGGGTTAGCCTACGAGCAGTACTTC. Translated: CASSTGLAYEQYF.

CDR3 in amino acids: CASSSRTANEKLFF. CDR3 DNA sequence: TGTGCCAGCAGCTCCCGGACAGCTAATGAAAAACTGTTTTTT. This chain uses TRBV7-9 with TRBJ1-4; D is perhaps TRBD1 (6 bases). CDR1 is SEHNR and CDR2 is FQNEAQ in the germline V gene (reference sequence). Trimming cost V 4 bases and J 3 bases, with 9 bases left between them. The CDR3 is 14 amino acids. Based on the CDR3 plus reference TRBV7-9 and TRBJ1-4, the full variable domain is DTGVSQNPRHKITKRGQNVTFRCDPISEHNRLYWYRQTLGQGPEFLTYFQNEAQLEKSRLLSDRFSAERPKGSFSTLEIQRTEQGDSAMYLCASSSRTANEKLFFGSGTQLSVL.

The gene calls are TRBV27 and TRBJ2-7; D possibly corresponds to TRBD2 (6 bases). CDR1 and CDR2 (germline): MNHEY, SMNVEV (reference sequence). The CDR3 sequence is 16 residues long. Trimming pared 4 bases from V and 1 base from J, leaving 17 bases between. The CDR3 sequence is CASSSGVGGPSYEQYF. The CDR3 DNA follows: TGTGCCAGCAGTTCGGGGGTGGGAGGCCCATCCTACGAGCAGTACTTC.

This clone was seen a few times. This rearrangement joins TRBV29-1 to TRBJ1-5; no firm D call. Germline CDR1 is SQVTM and CDR2 is ANQGSEA. This CDR3 is built from 16 residues. V lost 0 bases to trimming and J lost 4 bases, with 16 bases between them. The chain's CDR3 is CSVEDWGGKGNQPQHF. The CDR3 coding sequence is TGCAGCGTTGAAGATTGGGGAGGGAAGGGTAATCAGCCCCAGCATTTT.

The J gene is TRBJ1-2, the V gene TRBV2, with TRBD1 as a possible D gene (5 bases). CDR1 and CDR2 (germline): SNHLY, FYNNEI. The CDR3 is made up of 15 amino acids. Trimming took off 6 bases at V and 0 bases at J, with 14 bases between the two ends. The DNA of the CDR3 is TGTGCCAGCAGGCGGGGGGTATCGTCTAACTATGGCTACACCTTC. This encodes CASRRGVSSNYGYTF.

The V gene is TRBV5-5, the J gene TRBJ1-5; 9 nucleotides line up with TRBD1. Germline V gene sequence: CDR1 SGHKS, CDR2 YYEKEE (reference sequence). The V segment lost 2 bases and the J segment 6 bases; nucleotides outside the gene matches: 12. CDR3 length: 17 amino acids. Here the CDR3 DNA reads TGTGCCAGCAGCTTAATGACAGGGGGTTTCGTAACTCAGCCCCAGCATTTT. Residues: CASSLMTGGFVTQPQHF.

The V call is TRBV2, the J call TRBJ2-3; 12 bases match TRBD2. J was trimmed by 1 base and V by 8 bases; bases with no gene match: 4. The CDR3 is 15 residues long. CDR1 is SNHLY, CDR2 FYNNEI, per germline. The CDR3 region is CASRWTSGGTDTQYF. The DNA for the CDR3 is TGTGCCAGCCGTTGGACTAGCGGGGGCACAGATACGCAGTATTTT. The full variable domain, with the rest looked up from reference TRBV2 and TRBJ2-3, is EPEVTQTPSHQVTQMGQEVILRCVPISNHLYFYWYRQILGQKVEFLVSFYNNEISEKSEIFDDQFSVERPDGSNFTLKIRSTKLEDSAMYFCASRWTSGGTDTQYFGPGTRLTVL.

The rearrangement joins TRBV5-3 to TRBJ2-5; 7 bases agree with TRBD2. TRBV5-3 qualifies as an ORF whose function is uncertain. V was clipped by 0 bases and J by 0 bases; unmatched bases: 11. CDR3 length equals 18 residues. CDR3 nucleotide sequence: TGTGCCAGAAGCTTGGTTGGGGGGGTAACACTTTACCAAGAGACCCAGTACTTC. Its translation is CARSLVGGVTLYQETQYF.

This chain uses TRBV9 with TRBJ2-3, with TRBD2 identical over 7 bases. CDR1 and CDR2 (germline): SGDLS, YYNGEE. This CDR3 has 15 residues. V lost 3 bases and J lost 2; bases outside the gene matches: 6. The CDR3 sequence is CASSGRGTNTDTQYF. CDR3 nucleotides: TGTGCCAGCAGCGGGCGGGGGACTAACACAGATACGCAGTATTTT.

This sequence joins TRBV7-8 and TRBJ2-7, with D possibly being TRBD1 (6 bases). V was cut by 5 bases and J by 3 bases, with 14 bases left in between. The CDR3 runs 14 residues. Germline CDR1 is SGHVS and CDR2 is FQNEAQ. CDR3 sequence: CASSPDRRYYEQYF. The DNA of the CDR3 is TGTGCCAGCAGCCCCGACAGGAGATACTACGAGCAGTACTTC.

The V call is TRBV19, the J call TRBJ1-2; 7 bases are a match to TRBD1. V lost 8 bases, J lost 2 bases, and 8 bases stayed unmatched. Germline V gene sequence: CDR1 LNHDA, CDR2 SQIVND (reference sequence). The CDR3 sequence is 14 residues long. This CDR3 is CASGQAPLNYGYTF. CDR3 DNA: TGTGCCAGTGGACAGGCCCCGCTAAACTATGGCTACACCTTC.

This chain links TRBV29-1 with TRBJ1-5, with 7 bases matching TRBD1. Germline V gene lookup returns CDR1 SQVTM and CDR2 ANQGSEA. Trimming at V came to 5 bases and at J to 3 bases, leaving 13 bases not matched to a gene. The CDR3 has 16 amino acids. This CDR3 reads CSVPPPGDRVNQPQHF. The CDR3 nucleotides are TGCAGCGTTCCACCCCCAGGTGACAGGGTCAATCAGCCCCAGCATTTT.

This chain joins TRBV28 and TRBJ1-5, with D maybe TRBD1 (6 bases). This CDR3 has 17 amino acids. V shed 2 bases and J shed 0 bases, with 14 bases lying between them. Germline CDR1 is MDHEN and CDR2 is SYDVKM. The CDR3 loop is CASSLGQLFNSNQPQHF. CDR3 nucleotide sequence: TGTGCCAGCAGTTTAGGACAGCTCTTTAATAGCAATCAGCCCCAGCATTTT.

The CDR3 region is CASSFRQQHEQYF. DNA for the CDR3: TGTGCCAGCAGCTTCAGACAGCAACACGAGCAGTACTTC. This chain joins TRBV5-6 and TRBJ2-7; D is perhaps TRBD1 (5 bases). This CDR3 has 13 residues. V lost 2 bases and J lost 5, with 11 bases in between. Germline V gives CDR1 SGHDT, CDR2 YYEEEE. Supplemented by reference TRBV5-6 and TRBJ2-7, the full variable domain reads DAGVTQSPTHLIKTRGQQVTLRCSPKSGHDTVSWYQQALGQGPQFIFQYYEEEERQRGNFPDRFSGHQFPNYSSELNVNALLLGDSALYLCASSFRQQHEQYFGPGTRLTVT.

The chain recombines TRBV19 with TRBJ1-3, with D unresolved. CDR1 and CDR2 (germline): LNHDA, SQIVND (reference sequence). Trimming took off 0 bases at V and 4 bases at J, with 10 bases between the two ends. This CDR3 spans 15 amino acids. CDR3 in DNA: TGTGCCAGTAGTATAGACGGGGTCGCCGGAAACACCATATATTTT. Translating it yields CASSIDGVAGNTIYF.

J is TRBJ2-1 and V is TRBV19; TRBD1 agrees at 7 bases. The V segment lost 5 bases and the J segment 4 bases; nucleotides outside the gene matches: 5. The V gene's germline CDR1 is LNHDA and CDR2 SQIVND (reference sequence). The CDR3 length is 14 residues. This CDR3 reads CASSSKQGYNEQFF. CDR3 sequence (DNA): TGTGCCAGTAGTTCCAAACAGGGGTACAATGAGCAGTTCTTC.

This chain connects TRBV11-2 to TRBJ1-6; D is possibly TRBD1 (6 bases). Trimming shortened V by 0 bases and J by 9 bases, and 12 bases separated the two germline ends. CDR3 length: 15 amino acids. From germline, CDR1 is SGHAT and CDR2 FQNNGV. CDR3 region: CASSLDYGRGSPLHF. As DNA, the CDR3 is TGTGCCAGCAGCTTAGATTATGGCAGGGGTTCACCCCTCCACTTT. The entire variable domain, with the rest obtained from reference TRBV11-2 and TRBJ1-6, is as follows: EAGVAQSPRYKIIEKRQSVAFWCNPISGHATLYWYQQILGQGPKLLIQFQNNGVVDDSQLPKDRFSAERLKGVDSTLKIQPAKLEDSAVYLCASSLDYGRGSPLHFGNGTRLTVT.